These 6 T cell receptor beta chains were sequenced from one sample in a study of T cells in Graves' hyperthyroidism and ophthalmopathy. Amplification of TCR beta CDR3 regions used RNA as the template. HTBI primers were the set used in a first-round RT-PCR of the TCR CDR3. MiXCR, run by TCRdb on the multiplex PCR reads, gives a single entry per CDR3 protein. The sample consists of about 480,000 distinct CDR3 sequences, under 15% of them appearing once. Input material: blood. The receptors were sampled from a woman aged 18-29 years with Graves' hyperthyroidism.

The chain's CDR3 is CASSIPRQGLGEQYF. CDR3 in DNA: TGTGCCAGTAGTATCCCCAGACAGGGGTTGGGAGAGCAGTACTTC. The chain links TRBV19 to TRBJ2-7, with 8 bases identical to TRBD1. CDR3 size: 15 residues. The V segment lost 3 bases and the J segment 7 bases; nucleotides outside the gene matches: 11. The germline V gene has CDR1 LNHDA and CDR2 SQIVND (reference sequence).

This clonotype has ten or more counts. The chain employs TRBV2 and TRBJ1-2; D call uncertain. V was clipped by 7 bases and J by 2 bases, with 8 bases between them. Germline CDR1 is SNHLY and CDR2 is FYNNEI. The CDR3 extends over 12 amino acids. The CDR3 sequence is CASISRNYGYTF. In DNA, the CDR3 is TGTGCCAGCATTTCCCGGAACTATGGCTACACCTTC.

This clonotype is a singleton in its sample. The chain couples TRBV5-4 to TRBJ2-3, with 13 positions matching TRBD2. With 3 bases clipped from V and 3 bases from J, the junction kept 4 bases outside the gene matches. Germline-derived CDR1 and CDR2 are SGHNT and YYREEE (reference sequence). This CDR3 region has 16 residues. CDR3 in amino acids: CASSWGTSGTTDTQYF. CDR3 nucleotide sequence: TGTGCCAGCAGCTGGGGGACTAGCGGGACTACAGATACGCAGTATTTT.

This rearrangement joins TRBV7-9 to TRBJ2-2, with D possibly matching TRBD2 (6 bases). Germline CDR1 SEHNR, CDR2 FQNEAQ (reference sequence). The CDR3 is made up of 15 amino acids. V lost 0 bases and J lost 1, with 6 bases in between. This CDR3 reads CASSLAGRNTGELFF. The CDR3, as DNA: TGTGCCAGCAGCTTAGCCGGGAGGAACACCGGGGAGCTGTTTTTT.

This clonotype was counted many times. The CDR3 sequence is CASSQTGVNSPLHF. The CDR3 DNA sequence: TGTGCCAGCAGCCAGACAGGGGTGAATTCACCCCTCCACTTT. This chain uses TRBV6-1 with TRBJ1-6, with 8 bases identical to TRBD1. J was trimmed by 7 bases and V by 6 bases; bases with no gene match: 5. This CDR3 has 14 residues. Germline CDR1 reads MNHNS; CDR2 reads SASEGT.

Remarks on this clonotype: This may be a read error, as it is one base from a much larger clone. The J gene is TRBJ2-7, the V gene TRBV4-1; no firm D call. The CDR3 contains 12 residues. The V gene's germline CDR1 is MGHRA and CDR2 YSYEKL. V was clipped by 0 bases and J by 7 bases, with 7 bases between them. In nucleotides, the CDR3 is TGCGCCAGCAGCCAAGATTTTAGTGAGCAGTACTTC. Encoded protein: CASSQDFSEQYF.